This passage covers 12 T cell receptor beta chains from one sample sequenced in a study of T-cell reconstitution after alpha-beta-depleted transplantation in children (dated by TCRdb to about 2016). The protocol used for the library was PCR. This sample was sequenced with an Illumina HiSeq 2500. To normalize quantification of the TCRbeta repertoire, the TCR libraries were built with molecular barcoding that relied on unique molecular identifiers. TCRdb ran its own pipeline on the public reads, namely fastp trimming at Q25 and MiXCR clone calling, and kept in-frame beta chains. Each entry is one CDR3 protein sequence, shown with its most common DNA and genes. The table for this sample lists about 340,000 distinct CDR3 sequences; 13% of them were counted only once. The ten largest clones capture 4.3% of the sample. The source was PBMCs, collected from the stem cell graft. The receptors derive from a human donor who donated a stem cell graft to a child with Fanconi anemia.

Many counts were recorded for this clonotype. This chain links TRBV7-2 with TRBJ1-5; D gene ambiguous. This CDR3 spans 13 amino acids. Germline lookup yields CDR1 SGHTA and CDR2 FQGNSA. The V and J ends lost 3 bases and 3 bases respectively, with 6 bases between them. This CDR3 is CASSLGFNQPQHF. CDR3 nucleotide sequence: TGTGCCAGCAGCTTGGGGTTCAATCAGCCCCAGCATTTT.

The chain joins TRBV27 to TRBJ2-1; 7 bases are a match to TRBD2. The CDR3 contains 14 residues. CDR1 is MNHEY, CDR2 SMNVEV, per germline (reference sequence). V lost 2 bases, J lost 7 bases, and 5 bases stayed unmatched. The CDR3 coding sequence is TGTGCCAGCAGTTTAGTGGGGGGGGGGAATGAGCAGTTCTTC. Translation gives CASSLVGGGNEQFF.

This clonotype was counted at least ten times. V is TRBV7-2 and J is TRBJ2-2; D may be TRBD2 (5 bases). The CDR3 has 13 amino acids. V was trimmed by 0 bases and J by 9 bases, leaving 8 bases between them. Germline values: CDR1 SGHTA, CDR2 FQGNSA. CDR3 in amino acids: CASSLASGRELFF. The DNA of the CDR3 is TGTGCCAGCAGCTTAGCGAGCGGCCGGGAGCTGTTTTTT.

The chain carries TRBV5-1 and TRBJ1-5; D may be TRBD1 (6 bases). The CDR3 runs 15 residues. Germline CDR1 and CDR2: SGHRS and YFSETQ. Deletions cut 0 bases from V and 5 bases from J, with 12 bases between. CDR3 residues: CASSLVGGAHQPQHF. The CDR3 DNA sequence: TGCGCCAGCAGCTTGGTAGGGGGAGCCCATCAGCCCCAGCATTTT.

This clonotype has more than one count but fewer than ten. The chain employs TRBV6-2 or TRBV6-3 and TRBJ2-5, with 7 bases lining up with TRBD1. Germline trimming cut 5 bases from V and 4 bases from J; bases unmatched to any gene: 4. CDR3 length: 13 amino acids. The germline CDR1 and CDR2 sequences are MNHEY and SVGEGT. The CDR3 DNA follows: TGTGCCAGCAGTGTCCGGGACAGAGAGACCCAGTACTTC. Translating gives CASSVRDRETQYF.

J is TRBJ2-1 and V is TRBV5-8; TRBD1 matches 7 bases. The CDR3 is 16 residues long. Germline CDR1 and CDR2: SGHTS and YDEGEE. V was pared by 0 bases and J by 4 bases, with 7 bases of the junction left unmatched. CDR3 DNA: TGTGCCAGCAGCTTGGTCTTAGGGGGCGTATACAATGAGCAGTTCTTC. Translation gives CASSLVLGGVYNEQFF.

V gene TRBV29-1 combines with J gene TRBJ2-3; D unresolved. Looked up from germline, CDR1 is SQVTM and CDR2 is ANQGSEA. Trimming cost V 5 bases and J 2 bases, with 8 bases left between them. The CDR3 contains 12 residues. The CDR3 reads CSVKEITDTQYF. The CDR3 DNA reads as TGCAGCGTTAAGGAAATCACAGATACGCAGTATTTT.

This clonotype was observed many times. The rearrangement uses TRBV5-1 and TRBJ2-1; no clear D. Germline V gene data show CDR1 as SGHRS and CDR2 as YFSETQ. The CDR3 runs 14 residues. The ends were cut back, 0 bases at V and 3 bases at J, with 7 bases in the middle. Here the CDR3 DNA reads TGCGCCAGCAGCTTGGACGGTGTCTACAATGAGCAGTTCTTC. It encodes CASSLDGVYNEQFF.

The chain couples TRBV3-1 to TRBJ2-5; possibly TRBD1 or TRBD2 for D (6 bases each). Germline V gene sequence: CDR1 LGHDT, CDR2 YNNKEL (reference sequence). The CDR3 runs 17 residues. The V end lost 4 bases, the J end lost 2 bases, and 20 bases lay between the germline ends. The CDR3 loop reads CASSLMGAAGRQETQYF. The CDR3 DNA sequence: TGTGCCAGCAGCCTGATGGGGGCGGCGGGACGACAAGAGACCCAGTACTTC.

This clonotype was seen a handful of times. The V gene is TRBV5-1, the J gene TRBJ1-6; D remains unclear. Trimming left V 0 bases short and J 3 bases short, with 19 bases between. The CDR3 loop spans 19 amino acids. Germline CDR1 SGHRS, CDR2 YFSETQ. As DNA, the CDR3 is TGCGCCAGCAGCTTGGGTGTGCGCCAGGCACCGAACTATAATTCACCCCTCCACTTT. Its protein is CASSLGVRQAPNYNSPLHF.

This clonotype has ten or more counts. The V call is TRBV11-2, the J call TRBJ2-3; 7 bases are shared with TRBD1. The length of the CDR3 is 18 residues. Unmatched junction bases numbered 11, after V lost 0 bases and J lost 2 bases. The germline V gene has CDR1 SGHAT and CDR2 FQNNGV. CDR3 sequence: CASSLEPGWTGITDTQYF. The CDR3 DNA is TGTGCCAGCAGCTTAGAGCCAGGGTGGACAGGAATCACAGATACGCAGTATTTT.

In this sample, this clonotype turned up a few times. The CDR3 DNA is TGTGCCAGCAGCTTGGTGAGGGGAACAGATACGCAGTATTTT. It specifies CASSLVRGTDTQYF. This sequence joins TRBV5-6 and TRBJ2-3; the D gene could be TRBD1 or TRBD2 (5 bases each). Germline CDR1 is SGHDT and CDR2 is YYEEEE. V was cut by 0 bases and J by 3 bases, with 8 bases left in between. The CDR3 is made up of 14 amino acids.